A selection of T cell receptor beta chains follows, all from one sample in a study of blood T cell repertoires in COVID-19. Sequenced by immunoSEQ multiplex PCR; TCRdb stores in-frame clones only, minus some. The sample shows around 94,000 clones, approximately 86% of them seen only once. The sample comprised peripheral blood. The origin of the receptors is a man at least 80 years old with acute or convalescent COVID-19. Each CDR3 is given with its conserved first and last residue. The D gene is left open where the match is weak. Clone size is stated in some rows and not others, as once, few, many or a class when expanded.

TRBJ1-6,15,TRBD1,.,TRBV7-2,TGTGCCAGCAGCCAGAGGAGACAGGGTGGTTCACCCCTCCACTTT,CASSQRRQGGSPLHF
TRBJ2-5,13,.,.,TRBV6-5,TGTGCCAGCAGCCCGACAGGACAAGAGACCCAGTACTTC,CASSPTGQETQYF
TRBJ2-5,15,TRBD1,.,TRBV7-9,TGTGCCAGCAGCTTAGGGACAGGGCGACAAGAGACCCAGTACTTC,CASSLGTGRQETQYF
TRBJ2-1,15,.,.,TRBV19,TGTGCCAGTAGTATAGGGGGCGGACGAAGGGGTGAGCAGTTCTTC,CASSIGGGRRGEQFF
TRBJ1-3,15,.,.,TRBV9,TGTGCCAGCAGCGTAGAACCGGGGGCTGGAAACACCATATATTTT,CASSVEPGAGNTIYF
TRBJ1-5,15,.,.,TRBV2,TGTGCCAGCAGCGTCGAGACAGGAGTTGGTCAGCCCCAGCATTTT,CASSVETGVGQPQHF
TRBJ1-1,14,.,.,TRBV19,TGTGCCAGTAGTCCCCGACAGGAAAACTCTGAAGCTTTCTTT,CASSPRQENSEAFF
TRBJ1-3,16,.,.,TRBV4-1,TGCGCCAGCAGCCAAGTTTTTGGGGCGCGTGGAAACACCATATATTTT,CASSQVFGARGNTIYF
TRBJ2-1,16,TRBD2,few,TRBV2,TGTGCCAGCAGGCGGACCGAGGGCGGGGGCTACAATGAGCAGTTCTTC,CASRRTEGGGYNEQFF
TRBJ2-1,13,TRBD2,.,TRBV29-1,TGCAGCGTTAGGACTAGCGGGAGCTGGGAGCAGTTCTTC,CSVRTSGSWEQFF
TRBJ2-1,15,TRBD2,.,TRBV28,TGTGCCAGCAGGGTAAGGACTAGCGGGAACAATGAGCAGTTCTTC,CASRVRTSGNNEQFF
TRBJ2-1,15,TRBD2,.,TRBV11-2,TGTGCCAGCAGCTTAGAGGTAGCGGGATACAATGAGCAGTTCTTC,CASSLEVAGYNEQFF
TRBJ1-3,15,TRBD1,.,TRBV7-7,TGTGCTAGCAGTCCGGACAGGGGGCTTGGAAACACCATATATTTT,CASSPDRGLGNTIYF
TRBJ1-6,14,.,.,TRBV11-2,TGTGCCAGCAGCCGACAGCCACCTAATTCACCCCTCCACTTT,CASSRQPPNSPLHF
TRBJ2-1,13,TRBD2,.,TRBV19,TGTGCCAGTAGTATACTAGCGGGAGCAGAGCAGTTCTTC,CASSILAGAEQFF
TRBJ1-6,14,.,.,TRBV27,TGTGCCAGCAGTTTTACCCAGGGAAGGTCACCCCTCCACTTT,CASSFTQGRSPLHF
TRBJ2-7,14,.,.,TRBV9,TGTGCCAGCAGCGTAGGAGGGTTTACAGATGAGCAGTACTTC,CASSVGGFTDEQYF
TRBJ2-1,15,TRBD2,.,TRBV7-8,TGTGCCAGCAGCGGACTAGCGGGAGGGCCGGGGCAGCAGTTCTTC,CASSGLAGGPGQQFF
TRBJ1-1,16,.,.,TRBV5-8,TGTGCCAGCAGCTTGGCAGCGGTGAGGGAGAGCACTGAAGCTTTCTTT,CASSLAAVRESTEAFF
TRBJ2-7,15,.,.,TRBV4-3,TGCGCCAGCAGCCAAGATCCCAGCGGCGCCTACGAGCAGTACTTC,CASSQDPSGAYEQYF
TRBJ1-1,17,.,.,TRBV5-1,TGCGCCAGCAGCTTGGTCAGGCCTCCAAACATGAACACTGAAGCTTTCTTT,CASSLVRPPNMNTEAFF
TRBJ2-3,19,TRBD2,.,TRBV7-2,TGTGCCAGCGAAGACCCCGGGGGAGGCAGCGGGAGGGCAGGAGATACGCAGTATTTT,CASEDPGGGSGRAGDTQYF
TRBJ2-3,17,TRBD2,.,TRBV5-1,TGCGCCAGCAGCTCACCGGGACTAGCGGGAGGGACAGATACGCAGTATTTT,CASSSPGLAGGTDTQYF
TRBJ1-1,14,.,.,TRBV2,TGTGCCAGCAGTTACAGGGCTCAGAGCACTGAAGCTTTCTTT,CASSYRAQSTEAFF
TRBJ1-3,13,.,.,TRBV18,TGTGCCAGCCCAGGGGAAACTGGAAACACCATATATTTT,CASPGETGNTIYF
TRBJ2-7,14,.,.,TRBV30,TGTGCCTGGAGCGATACAGGGCGGTCCTACGAGCAGTACTTC,CAWSDTGRSYEQYF
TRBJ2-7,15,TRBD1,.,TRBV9,TGTGCCAGCAGCGTAGGGACAGGGGGTGCCTACGAGCAGTACTTC,CASSVGTGGAYEQYF
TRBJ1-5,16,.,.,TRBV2,TGTGCCAGCAGAAAGGGGGGGGAATATGGCAATCAGCCCCAGCATTTT,CASRKGGEYGNQPQHF
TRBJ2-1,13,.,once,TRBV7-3,TGTGCCAGCAGCCCAATCCACGGCAATGAGCAGTTCTTC,CASSPIHGNEQFF
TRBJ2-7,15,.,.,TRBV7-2,TGTGCCAGCAGCTCCCGGGGATGGGCGGCGGATGAGCAGTACTTC,CASSSRGWAADEQYF
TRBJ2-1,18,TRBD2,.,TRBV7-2,TGTGCCAGCAGTCATCGGGGCCGTGGCGGGAGGTCCCACAATGAGCAGTTCTTC,CASSHRGRGGRSHNEQFF
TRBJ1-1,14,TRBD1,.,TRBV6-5,TGTGCCAGCAGTAGGGACAGGGGCCTTTCCGAGGCTTTCTTT,CASSRDRGLSEAFF
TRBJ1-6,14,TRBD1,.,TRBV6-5,TGTGCCAGCCAATTACAGGGGCGCAATTCACCCCTCCACTTT,CASQLQGRNSPLHF
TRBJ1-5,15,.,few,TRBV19,TGTGCCAGTAGTATCTCAGGGATTAGGGGTCAGCCCCAGCATTTT,CASSISGIRGQPQHF
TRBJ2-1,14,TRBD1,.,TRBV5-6,TGTGCCAGCAGCCGGACAGGGTCCTACAATGAGCAGTTCTTC,CASSRTGSYNEQFF
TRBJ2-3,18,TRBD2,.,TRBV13,TGTGCCAGCAGCTTATTTAGGGGACTAGCGGGAGGCACAGATACGCAGTATTTT,CASSLFRGLAGGTDTQYF
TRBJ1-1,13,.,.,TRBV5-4,TGTGCCAGCAGCTTGGGCAGGTCCGCTGAAGCTTTCTTT,CASSLGRSAEAFF
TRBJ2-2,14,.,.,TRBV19,TGTGCCTCCAGGGGCAGGGGTGATACCGGGGAGCTGTTTTTT,CASRGRGDTGELFF
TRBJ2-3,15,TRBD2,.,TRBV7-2,TGTGCCAGCAGCTTGGGAACTAGCGGCACAGATACGCAGTATTTT,CASSLGTSGTDTQYF
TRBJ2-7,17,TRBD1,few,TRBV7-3,TGTGCCAGCAGCTTAACGTCGCGGGCAGGGGGCTCCTACGAGCAGTACTTC,CASSLTSRAGGSYEQYF
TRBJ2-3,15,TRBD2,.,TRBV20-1,TGCAGTGCTAGTGGGGGGAGGGCAAGGACAGATACGCAGTATTTT,CSASGGRARTDTQYF
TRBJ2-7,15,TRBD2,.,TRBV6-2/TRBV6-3,TGTGCCAGCAGTTATCCGCCGGGACTAGCGGGGGAACTGTACTTC,CASSYPPGLAGELYF